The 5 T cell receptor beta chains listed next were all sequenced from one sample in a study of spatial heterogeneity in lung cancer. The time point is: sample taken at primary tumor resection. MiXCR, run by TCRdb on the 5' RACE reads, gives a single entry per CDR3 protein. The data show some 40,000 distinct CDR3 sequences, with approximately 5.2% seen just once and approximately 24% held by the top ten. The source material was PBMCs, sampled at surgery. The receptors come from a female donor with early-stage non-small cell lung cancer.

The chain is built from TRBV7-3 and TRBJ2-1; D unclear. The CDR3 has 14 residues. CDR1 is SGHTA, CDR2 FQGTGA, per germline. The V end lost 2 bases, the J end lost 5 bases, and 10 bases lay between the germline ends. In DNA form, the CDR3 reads TGTGCCAGCAGCTTACTCCGGATGAACAATGAGCAGTTCTTC. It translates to CASSLLRMNNEQFF. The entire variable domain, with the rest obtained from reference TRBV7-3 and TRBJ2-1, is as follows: GAGVSQTPSNKVTEKGKYVELRCDPISGHTALYWYRQSLGQGPEFLIYFQGTGAADDSGLPNDRFFAVRPEGSVSTLKIQRTERGDSAVYLCASSLLRMNNEQFFGPGTRLTVL.

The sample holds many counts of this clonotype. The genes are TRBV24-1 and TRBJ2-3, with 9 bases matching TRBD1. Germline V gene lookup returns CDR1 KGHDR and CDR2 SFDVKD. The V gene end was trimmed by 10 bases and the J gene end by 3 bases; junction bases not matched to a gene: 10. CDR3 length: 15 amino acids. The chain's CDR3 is CATRAGTGPTDTQYF. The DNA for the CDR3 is TGTGCCACGAGGGCCGGGACAGGGCCAACAGATACGCAGTATTTT.

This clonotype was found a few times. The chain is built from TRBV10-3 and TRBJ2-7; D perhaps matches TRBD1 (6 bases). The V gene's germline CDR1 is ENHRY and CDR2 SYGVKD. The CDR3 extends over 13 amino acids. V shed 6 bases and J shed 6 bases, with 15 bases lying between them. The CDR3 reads CAIRNGTGREQYF. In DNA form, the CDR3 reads TGTGCCATCAGGAACGGAACAGGGCGCGAGCAGTACTTC.

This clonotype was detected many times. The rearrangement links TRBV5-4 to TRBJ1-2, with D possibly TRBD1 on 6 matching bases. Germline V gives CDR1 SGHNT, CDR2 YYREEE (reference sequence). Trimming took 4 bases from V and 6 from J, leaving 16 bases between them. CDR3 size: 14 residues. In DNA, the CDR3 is TGTGCCAGCAGCCTCTCCCGAAAGGGGGATGGCTACACCTTC. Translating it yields CASSLSRKGDGYTF.

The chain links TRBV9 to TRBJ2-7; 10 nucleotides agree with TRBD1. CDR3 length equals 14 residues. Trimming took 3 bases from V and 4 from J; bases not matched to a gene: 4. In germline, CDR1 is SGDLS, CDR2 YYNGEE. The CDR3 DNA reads TGTGCCAGCAGCGCAGGACAGGGGGTATACGAGCAGTACTTC. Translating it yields CASSAGQGVYEQYF.